Presented here are 16 T cell receptor beta chains from one specimen sequenced in a study of cytomegalovirus exposure and HLA in healthy donors. PCR employed 60 Vbeta and 13 Jbeta primers. The method was immunoSEQ multiplex PCR; TCRdb's version includes in-frame clones alone and lacks a portion of them. Found here are 200,000 to 250,000 clones, 80% to 85% of them singletons; the top ten hold 2.7%. The sample was PBMCs. These receptors all stem from a woman aged 40-49 years in good health and CMV-seronegative.

The chain employs TRBV18 and TRBJ1-1; D is ambiguous. V lost 3 bases and J lost 1, with 12 bases in between. This CDR3 is built from 15 residues. Germline V gene lookup returns CDR1 KGHSH and CDR2 LQKENI. Here the CDR3 DNA reads TGTGCCAGCTCACCGAGTCGGGGTGGGAACACTGAAGCTTTCTTT. Residues: CASSPSRGGNTEAFF.

This chain joins TRBV7-3 and TRBJ2-7; 7 nucleotides match TRBD1. The CDR3 has 15 amino acids. V lost 0 bases and J lost 0; bases outside the gene matches: 2. Germline loops: CDR1 SGHTA, CDR2 FQGTGA. CDR3 sequence: CASSLTGQASYEQYF. DNA for the CDR3: TGTGCCAGCAGCTTAACCGGACAGGCCTCCTACGAGCAGTACTTC.

Regarding this clone: Its ends do not fully match the called genes, so a read error is possible. The genes are TRBV5-1 and TRBJ1-1; 7 nucleotides align to TRBD1. This CDR3 has 17 residues. Germline V gene lookup returns CDR1 SGHRS and CDR2 YFSETQ. Here the CDR3 reads CASSLLVAGGEHTETFF. Written as DNA, the CDR3 is TGCGCCAGCAGCTTGTTAGTGGCAGGGGGAGAGCACACTGAAACTTTCTTT.

Points on this clone: Other nucleotide sequences in the sample specify the same CDR3. The chain couples TRBV27 to TRBJ2-7; a possible D gene is TRBD2 (6 bases). Trimming took off 6 bases at V and 0 bases at J, with 9 bases between the two ends. CDR3 length equals 13 residues. CDR1 is MNHEY, CDR2 SMNVEV, per germline (reference sequence). DNA of the CDR3: TGTGCCAGCAGCCTGACTAGCTCCTACGAGCAGTACTTC. Its translation: CASSLTSSYEQYF.

This clone was observed a single time. The rearrangement joins TRBV7-3 to TRBJ2-2, with 8 bases lining up with TRBD2. Germline V gene lookup returns CDR1 SGHTA and CDR2 FQGTGA. The CDR3 loop spans 17 amino acids. The ends lost 2 bases at V and 4 bases at J; junction bases unmatched: 9. The CDR3 DNA sequence: TGTGCCAGCAGCTTAGACGGAGCGGGAGTGAGCACCGGGGAGCTGTTTTTT. Protein: CASSLDGAGVSTGELFF.

The CDR3 nucleotides read TGTGCCAGCAGTGAAATCCAGGGCACTGAAGCTTTCTTT. Translation gives CASSEIQGTEAFF. The J gene is TRBJ1-1, the V gene TRBV6-4; D is perhaps TRBD1 (5 bases). Trimming cost V 3 bases and J 4 bases, with 9 bases left between them. Germline-derived CDR1 and CDR2 are MRHNA and SNTAGT. This CDR3 has 13 residues.

This clone was counted a single time. This sequence joins TRBV27 and TRBJ1-1, with TRBD1 matching over 7 bases. Germline assignment: CDR1 MNHEY and CDR2 SMNVEV (reference sequence). This CDR3 comprises 14 residues. V dropped 3 bases and J dropped 10; count of bases not matched to a gene: 11. The CDR3 loop reads CASSFVGHRGRAFF. In DNA, the CDR3 is TGTGCCAGCAGTTTTGTTGGACACAGGGGACGAGCTTTCTTT.

The chain employs TRBV27 and TRBJ2-5; 12 bases match TRBD2. This CDR3 contains 16 residues. Germline V gene lookup returns CDR1 MNHEY and CDR2 SMNVEV (reference sequence). J was trimmed by 4 bases and V by 6 bases; bases with no gene match: 9. The CDR3 is CASSHLLAGGPETQYF. DNA of the CDR3: TGTGCCAGCAGCCACCTCCTAGCGGGAGGGCCAGAGACCCAGTACTTC.

The chain combines TRBV14 with TRBJ2-1, with 14 bases lining up with TRBD2. This CDR3 is 15 amino acids long. Germline V gives CDR1 SGHDN, CDR2 FVKESK. V dropped 3 bases and J dropped 12; count of bases not matched to a gene: 7. As DNA, the CDR3 is TGTGCCAGCAGCCAGGGGACTAGCGGGAGAGGCTGGCAGTTCTTC. This sequence encodes CASSQGTSGRGWQFF.

The chain has TRBV27 and TRBJ1-1, with TRBD1 matching over 9 bases. Trimming cost V 6 bases and J 4 bases; bases outside gene matches: 9. There are 15 residues in the CDR3. Germline V gene lookup returns CDR1 MNHEY and CDR2 SMNVEV (reference sequence). CDR3 sequence: CASSEQGAIGTEAFF. For the CDR3, the DNA is TGTGCCAGCAGCGAACAGGGGGCAATAGGCACTGAAGCTTTCTTT.

The chain combines TRBV9 with TRBJ1-1; possibly TRBD1 for D (6 bases). The CDR3 runs 16 residues. Germline-derived CDR1 and CDR2 are SGDLS and YYNGEE. V lost 2 bases, J lost 6 bases, and 20 bases lay in between. CDR3 sequence: CASSVYGGARVSEAFF. As DNA, the CDR3 is TGTGCCAGCAGCGTTTATGGGGGGGCGCGAGTCTCTGAAGCTTTCTTT. Using reference TRBV9 and TRBJ1-1 for the parts outside the CDR3, the full variable domain is DSGVTQTPKHLITATGQRVTLRCSPRSGDLSVYWYQQSLDQGLQFLIQYYNGEERAKGNILERFSAQQFPDLHSELNLSSLELGDSALYFCASSVYGGARVSEAFFGQGTRLTVV.

Only one count was recorded for this clone. V and J are TRBV11-2 and TRBJ1-2; D possibly corresponds to TRBD1 (6 bases). Germline V gene lookup returns CDR1 SGHAT and CDR2 FQNNGV. The CDR3 has 13 amino acids. V lost 5 bases and J 8 bases, leaving 15 bases between the germline ends. CDR3 protein: CASSRQEIGGYTF. The CDR3 nucleotides read TGTGCCAGCAGCCGACAGGAGATTGGCGGCTACACCTTC.

The chain has TRBV7-9 and TRBJ2-1; TRBD2 agrees at 8 bases. This CDR3 has 15 amino acids. V gave up 6 bases and J gave up 0 bases; unmatched junction bases: 4. From germline, CDR1 is SEHNR and CDR2 FQNEAQ (reference sequence). The CDR3 is CASRLSGSSYNEQFF. CDR3 sequence (DNA): TGTGCCAGCAGATTGAGCGGGAGCTCCTACAATGAGCAGTTCTTC.

This clone has a handful of counts. The chain carries TRBV13 and TRBJ2-1; TRBD2 agrees at 9 bases. The CDR3 is 17 residues long. The V gene end was trimmed by 1 base and the J gene end by 4 bases; junction bases not matched to a gene: 8. Germline V lookup: CDR1 PRHDT, CDR2 FYEKMQ (reference sequence). DNA of the CDR3: TGTGCCAGCAGCTTAGCCCCCGGTAGCGGGAGTTACAATGAGCAGTTCTTC. Protein: CASSLAPGSGSYNEQFF.

J is TRBJ1-4 and V is TRBV19; the match to TRBD1 covers 7 bases. Losses at the gene ends were 5 bases for V and 3 bases for J; bases not matched to a gene: 6. Germline V gene lookup returns CDR1 LNHDA and CDR2 SQIVND (reference sequence). The CDR3 has 15 amino acids. The CDR3 sequence is CASSPNRGSNEKLFF. CDR3 in DNA: TGTGCCAGTAGTCCTAACAGGGGATCTAATGAAAAACTGTTTTTT.

This chain connects TRBV29-1 to TRBJ1-2, with D hard to call. CDR1 and CDR2 (germline): SQVTM, ANQGSEA. Trimming took off 7 bases at V and 1 base at J, with 13 bases between the two ends. The CDR3 is 13 amino acids. The CDR3 region has the DNA TGCAGCGCAAACAGCGGGGTTAACTATGGCTACACCTTC. Protein sequence: CSANSGVNYGYTF. Together with reference TRBV29-1 and TRBJ1-2, the CDR3 gives the full variable domain: SAVISQKPSRDICQRGTSLTIQCQVDSQVTMMFWYRQQPGQSLTLIATANQGSEATYESGFVIDKFPISRPNLTFSTLTVSNMSPEDSSIYLCSANSGVNYGYTFGSGTRLTVV.